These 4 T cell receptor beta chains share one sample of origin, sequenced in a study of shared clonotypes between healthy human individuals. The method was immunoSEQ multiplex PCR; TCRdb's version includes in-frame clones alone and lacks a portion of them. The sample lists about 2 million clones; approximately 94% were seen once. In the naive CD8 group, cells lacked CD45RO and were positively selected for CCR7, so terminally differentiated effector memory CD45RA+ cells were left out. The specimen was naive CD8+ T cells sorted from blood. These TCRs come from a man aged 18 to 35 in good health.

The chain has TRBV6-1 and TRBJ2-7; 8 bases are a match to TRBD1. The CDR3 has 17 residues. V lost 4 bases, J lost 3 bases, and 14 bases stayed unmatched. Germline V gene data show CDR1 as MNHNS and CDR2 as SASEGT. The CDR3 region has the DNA TGTGCCAGCAGTGCTCCCGGACAGGGTTTGGTTATCTACGAGCAGTACTTC. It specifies CASSAPGQGLVIYEQYF.

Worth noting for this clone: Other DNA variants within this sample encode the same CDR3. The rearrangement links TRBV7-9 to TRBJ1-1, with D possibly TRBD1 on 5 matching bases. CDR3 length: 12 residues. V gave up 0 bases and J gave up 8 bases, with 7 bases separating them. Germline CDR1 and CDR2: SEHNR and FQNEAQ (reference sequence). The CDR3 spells CASSLARGEAFF. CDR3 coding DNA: TGTGCCAGCAGCTTAGCGCGGGGGGAAGCTTTCTTT.

CDR3 in amino acids: CASSSPGGYNEQFF. In nucleotides, the CDR3 is TGTGCCAGCAGCTCACCCGGCGGCTACAATGAGCAGTTCTTC. The V gene is TRBV7-2, the J gene TRBJ2-1; no definite D call. Trimming took 4 bases from V and 3 from J, leaving 10 bases between them. Germline V gene lookup returns CDR1 SGHTA and CDR2 FQGNSA. The CDR3 has 14 amino acids.

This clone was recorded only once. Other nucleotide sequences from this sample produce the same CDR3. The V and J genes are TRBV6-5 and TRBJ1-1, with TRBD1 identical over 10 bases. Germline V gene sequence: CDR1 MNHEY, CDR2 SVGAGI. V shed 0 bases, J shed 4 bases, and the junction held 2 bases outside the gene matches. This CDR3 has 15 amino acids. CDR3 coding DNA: TGTGCCAGCAGTTACTCACGGACAGGGGGCACTGAAGCTTTCTTT. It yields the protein CASSYSRTGGTEAFF.